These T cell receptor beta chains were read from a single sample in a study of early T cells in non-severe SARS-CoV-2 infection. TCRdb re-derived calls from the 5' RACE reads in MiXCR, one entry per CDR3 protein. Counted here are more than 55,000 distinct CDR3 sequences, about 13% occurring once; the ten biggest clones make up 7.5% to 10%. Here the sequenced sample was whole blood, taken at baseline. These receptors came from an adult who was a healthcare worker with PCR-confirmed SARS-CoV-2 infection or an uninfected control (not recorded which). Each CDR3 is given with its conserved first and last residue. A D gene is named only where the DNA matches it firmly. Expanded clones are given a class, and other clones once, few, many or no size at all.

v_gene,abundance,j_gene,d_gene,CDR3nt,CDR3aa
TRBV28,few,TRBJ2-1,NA,TGTGCCAGCAGTGAGTTTAATGAGCAGTTCTTC,CASSEFNEQFF
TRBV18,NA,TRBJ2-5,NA,TGTGCCAGCTCACCACCTGACGGGTTCCAAGAGACCCAGTACTTC,CASSPPDGFQETQYF
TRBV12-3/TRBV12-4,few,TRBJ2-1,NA,TGTGCCAGCAGCCCAGGGGACGACTCAGCTGAGCAGTTCTTC,CASSPGDDSAEQFF
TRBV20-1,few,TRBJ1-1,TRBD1,TGCAGTGCTCGGACAGGGGGCGGCACTGAAGCTTTCTTT,CSARTGGGTEAFF
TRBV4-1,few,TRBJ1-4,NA,TGCGCCAGCAGCCAAGCGGTATCAGGGCGTGAAAAACTGTTTTTT,CASSQAVSGREKLFF
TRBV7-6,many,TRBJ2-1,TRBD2,TGTGCCAGCAGCTTGCTAGCGGGAGTTGAGCAGTTCTTC,CASSLLAGVEQFF
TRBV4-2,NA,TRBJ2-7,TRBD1,TGTGCCAGCAGCCAAGATCTCTGGACAGGAGGATACGAGCAGTACTTC,CASSQDLWTGGYEQYF
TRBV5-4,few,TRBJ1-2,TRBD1,TGTGCCAGCAGCTTCTGGTGGGGGAAGGGGACAGGGAGTGACTATGGCTACACCTTC,CASSFWWGKGTGSDYGYTF
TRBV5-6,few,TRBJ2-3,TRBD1,TGTGCCAGCAGCTTGGATCGTACAGGGGAAGGAGATACGCAGTATTTT,CASSLDRTGEGDTQYF
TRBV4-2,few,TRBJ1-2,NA,TGTGCCAGCAGCCAAGATATGGCGGGGGGCTACACCTTC,CASSQDMAGGYTF
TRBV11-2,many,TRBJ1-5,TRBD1,TGTGCCAGCAGCCCCTCAGGGGGGCATCTCAATCAGCCCCAGCATTTT,CASSPSGGHLNQPQHF
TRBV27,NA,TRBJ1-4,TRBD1,TGTGCCAGCCGACCGGGACAGGTGGCTGAAAAACTGTTTTTT,CASRPGQVAEKLFF
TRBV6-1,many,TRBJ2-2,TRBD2,TGTGCCAGCAGTGTTATGGGGGGACTAGCAACCGGGGAGCTGTTTTTT,CASSVMGGLATGELFF
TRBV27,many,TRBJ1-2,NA,TGTGCCAGCAGCCACGCTTCTAACTATGGCTACACCTTC,CASSHASNYGYTF
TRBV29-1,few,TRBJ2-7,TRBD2,TGCAGCGCCGGACTAGCGGATTCCTACGAGCAGTACTTC,CSAGLADSYEQYF
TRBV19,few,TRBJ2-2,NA,TGTGCCAGTGGAGGGACATCGAACACCGGGGAGCTGTTTTTT,CASGGTSNTGELFF
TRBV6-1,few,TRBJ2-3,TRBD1,TGTGCCAGCAGGAGAACAGGGGGCGAACATACGCAGTATTTT,CASRRTGGEHTQYF
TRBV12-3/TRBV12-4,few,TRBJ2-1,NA,TGTGCCAGCAGTTTAGGTACACCTTACAATGAGCAGTTCTTC,CASSLGTPYNEQFF
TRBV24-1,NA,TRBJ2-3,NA,TGTGCCACCAGTGATTTAGACCCAGGCCAGGGTCACACAGATACGCAGTATTTT,CATSDLDPGQGHTDTQYF
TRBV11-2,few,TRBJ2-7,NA,TGTGCCAGCAGCTTGGAGGTTACGAAGATCGAGCAGTACTTC,CASSLEVTKIEQYF
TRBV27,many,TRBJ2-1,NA,TGTGCCAGCAGTTACCCCCTGGGGAATGAGCAGTTCTTC,CASSYPLGNEQFF
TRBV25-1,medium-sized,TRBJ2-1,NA,TGTGCCAGCAGTGAACACCGGGGGAGCTCCTACAATGAGCAGTTCTTC,CASSEHRGSSYNEQFF
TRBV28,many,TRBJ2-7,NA,TGTGCCAGCAGGATCCAACCCTACGAGCAGTACTTC,CASRIQPYEQYF
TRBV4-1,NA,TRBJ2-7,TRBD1,TGCGCCAGCAGCCAAGGCTTTGCGGCAGGGGGCTCCTACGAGCAGTACTTC,CASSQGFAAGGSYEQYF
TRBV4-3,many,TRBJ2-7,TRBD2,TGCGCCAGCAGCCAAAGTCGGACTAGCGGGAGCCGTGGGGAGCAGTACTTC,CASSQSRTSGSRGEQYF
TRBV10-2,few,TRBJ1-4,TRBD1,TGCGCCAGCAGCCGCAACAGGGGGAATAATGAAAAACTGTTTTTT,CASSRNRGNNEKLFF
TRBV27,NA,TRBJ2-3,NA,TGTGCCAGCAGCCGAATCCGGGACACTAGCACAGATACGCAGTATTTT,CASSRIRDTSTDTQYF
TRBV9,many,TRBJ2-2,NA,TGTGCCAGCAGCGTAGCCCCCGCGGCCGGGGAGCTGTTTTTT,CASSVAPAAGELFF